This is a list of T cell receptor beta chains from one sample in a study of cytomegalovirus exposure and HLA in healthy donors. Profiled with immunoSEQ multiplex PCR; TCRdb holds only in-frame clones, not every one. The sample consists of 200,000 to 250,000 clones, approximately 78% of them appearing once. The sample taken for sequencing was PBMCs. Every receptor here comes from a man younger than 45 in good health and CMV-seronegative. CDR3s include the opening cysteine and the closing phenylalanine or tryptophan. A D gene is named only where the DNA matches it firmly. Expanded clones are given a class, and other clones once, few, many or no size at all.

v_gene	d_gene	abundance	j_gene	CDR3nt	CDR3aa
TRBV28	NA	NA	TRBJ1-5	TGTGCCAGCAGTTCCCTACTCGGGAAGGGCGATAGCAATCAGCCCCAGCATTTT	CASSSLLGKGDSNQPQHF
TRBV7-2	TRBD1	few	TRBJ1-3	TGTGCCAGCAGCTTACAGGGGGCGAAGGGAAACACCATATATTTT	CASSLQGAKGNTIYF
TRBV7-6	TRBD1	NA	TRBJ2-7	TGTGCCAGCAGCCTACGTTCCGACAGGGAAGAGCAGTACTTC	CASSLRSDREEQYF
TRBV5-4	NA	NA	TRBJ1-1	TGTGCCAGCAGCTTCGGGGGGGGCCGGTCGAACACTGAAGCTTTCTTT	CASSFGGGRSNTEAFF
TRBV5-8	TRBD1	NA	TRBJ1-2	TGTGCCAGCAGTTCGGACAGGGACTATGGCTACACCTTC	CASSSDRDYGYTF
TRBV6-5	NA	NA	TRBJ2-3	TGTGCCAGCCGAAAAAATGGACTCGACACAGATACGCAGTATTTT	CASRKNGLDTDTQYF
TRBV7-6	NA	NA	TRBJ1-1	TGTGCCAGCAGCAGAGGGGGAGACAGAGATGAGACTGAAGCTTTCTTT	CASSRGGDRDETEAFF
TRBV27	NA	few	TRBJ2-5	TGTGCCAGCTGGGAAACAGGGTTTGGGACCCAGTACTTC	CASWETGFGTQYF
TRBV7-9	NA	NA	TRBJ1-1	TGTGCCAGCAGCTTAGTGGGGCAGGACACTGAAGCTTTCTTT	CASSLVGQDTEAFF
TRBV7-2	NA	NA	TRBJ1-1	TGTGCCAGCAGCCCAGATGGACAGTACACTGAAGCTTTCTTT	CASSPDGQYTEAFF
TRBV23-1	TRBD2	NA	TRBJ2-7	TGCGCCAGCAGTCAACGTACGATACCGGGAGGGATCGGGGATTATTGCCCCTACGAGCAGTACTTC	CASSQRTIPGGIGDYCPYEQYF
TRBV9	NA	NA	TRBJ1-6	TGTGCCAGCAGCGTAGCTCCGGCGGCAACCAAGCATTCACCCCTCCACTTT	CASSVAPAATKHSPLHF
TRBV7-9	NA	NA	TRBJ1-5	TGTGCCAGCAGCTTAGAAGGGGGATATCAGCCCCAGCATTTT	CASSLEGGYQPQHF
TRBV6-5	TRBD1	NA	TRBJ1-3	TGTGCCAGCAGAGCGGACAGGGCCTCTGGAAACACCATATATTTT	CASRADRASGNTIYF
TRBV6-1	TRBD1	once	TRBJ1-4	TGTGCCAGCAGACAGGGGAATACGAATGAAAAACTGTTTTTT	CASRQGNTNEKLFF
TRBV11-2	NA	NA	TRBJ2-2	TGTGCCAGCAGCCCCCGAGTCGGGGAGCTGTTTTTT	CASSPRVGELFF
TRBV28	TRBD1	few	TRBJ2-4	TGTGCCAGCAGTCCGAAAAAAACCGACAGGGGTAACATTCAGTACTTC	CASSPKKTDRGNIQYF
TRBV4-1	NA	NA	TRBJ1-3	TGCGCCAGCAGCCAAGGGCAGGGATCTTCTGGAAACACCATATATTTT	CASSQGQGSSGNTIYF
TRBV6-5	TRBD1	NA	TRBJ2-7	TGTGCCAGCAGGCGGACAGGGGGCCGGCACGAGCAGTACTTC	CASRRTGGRHEQYF
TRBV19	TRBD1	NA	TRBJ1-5	TGTGCCAGTAGTTCAACAGGGGGAGGTGGTCAGCCCCAGCATTTT	CASSSTGGGGQPQHF
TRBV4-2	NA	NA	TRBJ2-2	TGTGCCAGCAGCCAAGATAGCCTCGGGGAGCTGTTTTTT	CASSQDSLGELFF
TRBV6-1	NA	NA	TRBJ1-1	TGTGCCAGCAGTGAAGCGTACTTTTACTCGGACCGGCAAGGGGCTGAAGCTTTCTTT	CASSEAYFYSDRQGAEAFF
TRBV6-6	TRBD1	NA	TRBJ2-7	TGTGCCAGTTGGACAGGGTTATACGAGCAGTACTTC	CASWTGLYEQYF
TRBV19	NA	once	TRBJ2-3	TGTGCCAGTAGTATAGTACACGGGACAGATACGCAGTATTTT	CASSIVHGTDTQYF
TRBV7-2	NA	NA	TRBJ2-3	TGTGCCAGCAGCTTGGAACTAGCCATAGATACGCAGTATTTT	CASSLELAIDTQYF
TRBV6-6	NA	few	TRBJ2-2	TGTGCCAGCAGTTACGGTGGACGGGGCACCGGGGAGCTGTTTTTT	CASSYGGRGTGELFF
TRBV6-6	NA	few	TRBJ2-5	TGTGCCAGCATAGGCAGGTCCGTTGAGACCCAGTACTTC	CASIGRSVETQYF
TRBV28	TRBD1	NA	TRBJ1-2	TGTGCCAGCAGCCCGCTGGGACAGGGCGTTTACTATGGCTACACCTTC	CASSPLGQGVYYGYTF
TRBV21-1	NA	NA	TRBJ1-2	TGTGCCAGCAGCGCACCCATGAGGCACTATGGCTACACCTTC	CASSAPMRHYGYTF
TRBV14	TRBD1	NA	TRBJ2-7	TGTGCCAGCAGCCTAAGGACAGGGGGCATCAACGAGCAGTACTTC	CASSLRTGGINEQYF
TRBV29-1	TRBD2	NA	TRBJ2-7	TGCAGCGTTCGGACTAGTTTCTCCTACGAGCAGTACTTC	CSVRTSFSYEQYF
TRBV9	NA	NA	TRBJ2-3	TGTGCCAGCAGCGTATCGGCCGGGGGAGATACGCAGTATTTT	CASSVSAGGDTQYF
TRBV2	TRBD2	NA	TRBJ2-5	TGTGCCAGCAGGGGCCTACTAGCGGGGGGCCAAGAGACCCAGTACTTC	CASRGLLAGGQETQYF
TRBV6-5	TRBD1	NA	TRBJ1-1	TGTGCCAGCAGCGGGACAGGGGTGGTGACTGAAGCTTTCTTT	CASSGTGVVTEAFF
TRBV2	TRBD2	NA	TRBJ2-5	TGTGCCAGCAGTCTACTAGCGGGAAACCAAGAGACCCAGTACTTC	CASSLLAGNQETQYF
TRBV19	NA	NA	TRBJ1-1	TGTGCCAGTAGTATAGCCCGCAGGGGCTCTGAAGCTTTCTTT	CASSIARRGSEAFF
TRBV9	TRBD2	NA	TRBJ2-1	TGTGCCAGCAGCCCTCTAGCGGGGGTTTACAATGAGCAGTTCTTC	CASSPLAGVYNEQFF
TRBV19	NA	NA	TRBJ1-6	TGTGCCAGTAGTATAAGGACAGCCGGGGCCCTCCACTTT	CASSIRTAGALHF
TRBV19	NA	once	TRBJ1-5	TGTGCCAGTAGTATCCCCGACAGGATCAATCAGCCCCAGCATTTT	CASSIPDRINQPQHF
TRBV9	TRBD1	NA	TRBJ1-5	TGTGCCAGCAGCCCCGGGACAGGGCGCGATCAGCCCCAGCATTTT	CASSPGTGRDQPQHF
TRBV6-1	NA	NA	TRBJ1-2	TGTGCCAGCAGTGAAACATTCGGGCGAACAGGCCAAAACTATGGCTACACCTTC	CASSETFGRTGQNYGYTF
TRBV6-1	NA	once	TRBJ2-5	TGTGCCAGCAGTGAAGGCTTAAGGATGGGCTACCAAGAGACCCAGTACTTC	CASSEGLRMGYQETQYF
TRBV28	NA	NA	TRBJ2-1	TGTGCCAGCAGTCTAATCCGGGTCAGGGGCAATGAGCAGTTCTTC	CASSLIRVRGNEQFF
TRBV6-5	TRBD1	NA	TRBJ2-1	TGTGCCAGCAGTTATAGGGGGCAAGAGCAGTTCTTC	CASSYRGQEQFF
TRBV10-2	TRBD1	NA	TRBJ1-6	TGCGCCAGCAGCTGGGACAGGGTTTCACCCCTCCACTTT	CASSWDRVSPLHF
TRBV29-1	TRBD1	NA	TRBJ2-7	TGCAGCGTAGAGAGGACAGGCAGCTCCTACGAGCAGTACTTC	CSVERTGSSYEQYF
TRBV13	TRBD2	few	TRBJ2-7	TGTGCCAGCAGCTTGGGTTTGGGACTAGCGGGGGGCGGAAGCTACGAGCAGTACTTC	CASSLGLGLAGGGSYEQYF
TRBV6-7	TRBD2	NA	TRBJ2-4	TGTGCCAGCAGTACTGGGCTAGCGGATAAAAACATTCAGTACTTC	CASSTGLADKNIQYF
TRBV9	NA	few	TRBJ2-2	TGTGCCAGCAGCGTGGGGGGGGCTGCCGGGGAGCTGTTTTTT	CASSVGGAAGELFF
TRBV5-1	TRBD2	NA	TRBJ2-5	TGCGCCAGCAGCTCCCCTGCGGGGGGCCAGAAGACCCAGTACTTC	CASSSPAGGQKTQYF
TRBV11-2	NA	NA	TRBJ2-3	TGTGCCAGCAGCTTATCAGAGGTCCCGGGAGATACGCAGTATTTT	CASSLSEVPGDTQYF
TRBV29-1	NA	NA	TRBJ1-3	TGCAGCGTTGAGACAGTTGGAAACACCATATATTTT	CSVETVGNTIYF
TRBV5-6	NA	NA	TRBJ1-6	TGTGCCAGCAGCGCTAATGGGGGCTATTATAATTCACCCCTCCACTTT	CASSANGGYYNSPLHF